This T cell receptor beta chain was found in a study of CD8 T cells in ankylosing spondylitis (dated by TCRdb to 2017 to 2019). Regarding the complete study: To find TCR variants linked to disease, the study profiled T cell receptor beta repertoires in ankylosing spondylitis patients and healthy donors. The full study cohort comprised 25 or so ankylosing spondylitis patients and approximately 100 healthy donors. Samples of peripheral blood were taken, and for ankylosing spondylitis patients, synovial fluid was collected as well.

Trimming takes 3 bases from V and 2 bases from J, and the germline ends sit 31 bases apart. The CDR3 starts with the cysteine, ends with the phenylalanine, and has 21 residues. The DNA shown is the 63-base CDR3, in frame from base 1. The sequencer was an Illumina HiSeq 2500. TCR beta libraries were prepared by quantitative 5'-RACE with molecular barcodes. The authors' analysis ran thus. A new computational method based on a probabilistic model of VDJ rearrangement was used to identify disease-linked TCR variants. Using fastp at Q25 and MiXCR, TCRdb reprocessed the public reads and kept productive beta chains. Merged by CDR3 protein, the rows form single entries marked with the most common genes and DNA. The V and J calls shown here were made by TCRdb, not taken from the authors' results. This sample holds fewer than 200,000 distinct CDR3 sequences; 15% to 20% were observed only once. The ten largest clones add up to 4.3% of the sample.

Points the paper makes about the study in general: The disease-linked clones were reported to be significantly enriched in matched synovial fluid samples from ankylosing spondylitis patients. A TCR beta motif of about 8 highly homologous amino acid variants appeared characteristic of blood from ankylosing spondylitis patients. Some TCR beta motif variants had previously been reported in synovial fluid and blood of reactive arthritis patients, which suggested common disease-initiation mechanisms. A CD8+ phenotype was shown by the disease-linked clones, which were found at relatively low frequencies in peripheral blood.

This clonotype was recorded at least ten times. The target of this receptor is not known. No base-level quality is on record; no much larger clone is a single base apart. The sequence derives from a male donor under 30 with ankylosing spondylitis or in good health (not recorded which). Donor details come from another sample of the same person, matched by shared clones. The chain is made from TRBV12-3 or TRBV12-4 and TRBJ1-2, with the D segment identity uncertain. Sequenced input: blood, either unsorted or a sorted T cell fraction (not recorded which). Here the CDR3 is given as CASSFYVGRSWERWANYGYTF. The bases read TGTGCCAGCAGTTTCTACGTAGGCAGGTCCTGGGAGAGATGGGCCAACTATGGCTACACCTTC.